This T cell receptor beta chain derives from a study of blood T cells in healthy people across ages. Study findings and constraints: Changes in expanded clonotypes were possibly confounded, as the CMV status of donors was unknown.

Donors were healthy Caucasian individuals from Russia aged roughly 6 to 95. Staff drew roughly 10 milliliters of peripheral blood from each donor. Samples had at least 7 million PBMCs isolated from them. The CDR3 has 13 residues. Trimming removed 0 bases at V and 7 bases at J, with 10 bases between. Germline V CDR1 and CDR2: GTSNPN, SVGIG (reference sequence). Then a second PCR, running roughly 7 to 11 cycles, was carried out with a sample-barcoded 5' primer and a J-beta primer mix. TCRdb re-derived calls from the 5' RACE reads in MiXCR, one entry per CDR3 protein. The data contain 650,000 to 950,000 distinct CDR3 sequences, approximately 44% of them singletons. To note about this clonotype: Antigen specificity is unknown.

This chain joins TRBV30 and TRBJ1-5; D uncertain. Material for sequencing was blood. This TCR derives from a man in his sixties in good health. The CDR3 region is CAWSVSGAQPQHF. The DNA for the CDR3 is TGTGCCTGGAGTGTATCCGGCGCCCAGCCCCAGCATTTT.